The 16 T cell receptor beta chains presented below share a single source sample, sequenced in a study of shared clonotypes between healthy human individuals. TCRdb's table, derived via immunoSEQ multiplex PCR, lists solely in-frame clones and lacks some. Among about 590,000 clones, roughly 96% were seen once, and the ten largest hold 0.11%. Naive CD8 cells comprised CD45RO-negative, CCR7-positively selected cells, excluding terminally differentiated effector memory CD45RA+ cells. What was sequenced was naive CD8+ T cells sorted from blood. These receptors were collected from a woman between 25 and 40 years old in good health.

The V gene is TRBV13, the J gene TRBJ2-7, with D possibly TRBD2 on 6 matching bases. The CDR3 covers 15 residues. Trimming removed 6 bases from V and 6 bases from J, with 21 bases in between. Germline CDR1 reads PRHDT; CDR2 reads FYEKMQ (reference sequence). The CDR3 spells CASSQGTGSTSEQYF. CDR3 nucleotides: TGTGCCAGCAGTCAAGGCACCGGGAGTACGAGCGAGCAGTACTTC.

The rearrangement joins TRBV4-1 to TRBJ1-1; D gene unclear. CDR3 length equals 15 residues. V gave up 1 base and J gave up 2 bases, with 11 bases separating them. CDR1 is MGHRA and CDR2 is YSYEKL in the germline V gene. In DNA, the CDR3 is TGCGCCAGCAGCCAAGGACCGGGCCATAACACTGAAGCTTTCTTT. This gives the protein CASSQGPGHNTEAFF.

The rearrangement joins TRBV5-8 to TRBJ1-1, with unresolved D. Germline-derived CDR1 and CDR2 are SGHTS and YDEGEE. CDR3 size: 15 residues. DNA of the CDR3: TGTGCAGACGAGGGATCCCAGTGGGTGAACACTGAAGCTTTCTTT. As protein: CADEGSQWVNTEAFF.

The chain is built from TRBV7-2 and TRBJ2-5; a possible D gene is TRBD2 (6 bases). This CDR3 spans 18 amino acids. The V gene's germline CDR1 is SGHTA and CDR2 FQGNSA. Trimming left V 2 bases short and J 5 bases short, with 24 bases between. For the CDR3, the DNA is TGTGCCAGCAGCTTATTGGGGCAACTAGCCTCCTCGTGGGAGACCCAGTACTTC. Protein sequence: CASSLLGQLASSWETQYF.

This chain links TRBV5-8 with TRBJ2-7; D might be TRBD2 (6 bases). CDR3 length equals 14 residues. CDR1 and CDR2 (germline): SGHTS, YDEGEE. The V end lost 3 bases, the J end lost 0 bases, and 10 bases lay between the germline ends. The CDR3: CASSSGLLSYEQYF. The CDR3 nucleotides read TGTGCCAGCAGCTCGGGACTCCTCTCCTACGAGCAGTACTTC.

The chain employs TRBV6-1 and TRBJ1-2, with D possibly matching TRBD1 (5 bases). Per germline, CDR1 MNHNS and CDR2 SASEGT. The CDR3 runs to 11 residues. V gave up 11 bases and J gave up 4 bases, with 11 bases separating them. The CDR3 here is CAGRGLYGYTF. The CDR3 nucleotides are TGTGCCGGCCGGGGCCTCTATGGCTACACCTTC.

The rearrangement uses TRBV6-5 and TRBJ2-2; D remains ambiguous. Looked up from germline, CDR1 is MNHEY and CDR2 is SVGAGI. The ends were cut back, 4 bases at V and 6 bases at J, with 9 bases in the middle. The CDR3 sequence is 13 residues long. CDR3 in amino acids: CASSSGIPGELFF. The CDR3 coding sequence is TGTGCCAGCAGTTCAGGAATCCCCGGGGAGCTGTTTTTT.

This chain uses TRBV2 with TRBJ2-1; D is undetermined. Germline CDR1 is SNHLY and CDR2 is FYNNEI. V lost 5 bases and J 8 bases, leaving 16 bases between the germline ends. The CDR3 has 14 amino acids. CDR3 nucleotide sequence: TGTGCCAGCAGTTATGACTGGCGGAACTATGAGCAGTTCTTC. This encodes CASSYDWRNYEQFF.

In this sample, this clone turned up a few times. Within the sample, other DNA sequences also encode this same CDR3. The V gene is TRBV27, the J gene TRBJ2-7; 8 nucleotides agree with TRBD2. The CDR3 contains 14 residues. V lost 4 bases, J lost 0 bases, and 2 bases stayed unmatched. The germline CDR1 and CDR2 sequences are MNHEY and SMNVEV (reference sequence). The CDR3 loop reads CASSSGTSSYEQYF. CDR3 DNA sequence: TGTGCCAGCAGTTCCGGGACTAGCTCCTACGAGCAGTACTTC.

The rearrangement joins TRBV5-6 to TRBJ1-4; 7 nucleotides agree with TRBD1. This CDR3 contains 14 residues. J was trimmed by 7 bases and V by 3 bases; bases with no gene match: 6. The germline CDR1 and CDR2 sequences are SGHDT and YYEEEE. CDR3 bases: TGTGCCAGCAGCTGGGGGACAGTCGGTGAAAAACTGTTTTTT. Protein: CASSWGTVGEKLFF.

V and J are TRBV13 and TRBJ2-5; D possibly corresponds to TRBD1 (5 bases). CDR3 length: 14 amino acids. Trimming left V 5 bases short and J 2 bases short, with 12 bases between. The germline gives CDR1 PRHDT, CDR2 FYEKMQ (reference sequence). CDR3 sequence: CASSETTVQETQYF. The CDR3 DNA sequence: TGTGCCAGCAGCGAAACGACAGTACAAGAGACCCAGTACTTC. The full variable domain, in which reference TRBV13 and TRBJ2-5 provide the parts outside the CDR3, is AAGVIQSPRHLIKEKRETATLKCYPIPRHDTVYWYQQGPGQDPQFLISFYEKMQSDKGSIPDRFSAQQFSDYHSELNMSSLELGDSALYFCASSETTVQETQYFGPGTRLLVL.

In its sample, this clone was seen once. V gene TRBV27 combines with J gene TRBJ1-1; D is ambiguous. The CDR3 is made up of 17 amino acids. Per germline, CDR1 MNHEY and CDR2 SMNVEV (reference sequence). Between the trimmed V and J ends, which lost 8 bases and 0 bases, there was a span of 22 bases. CDR3 amino acids: CASSQHGSMWMNTEAFF. CDR3 in DNA: TGTGCCAGCTCCCAACACGGTTCTATGTGGATGAACACTGAAGCTTTCTTT.

The CDR3 protein is CASSEEGSVGMNTEAFF. CDR3 nucleotide sequence: TGTGCCAGCAGTGAAGAGGGCTCCGTAGGGATGAACACTGAAGCTTTCTTT. The chain recombines TRBV2 with TRBJ1-1; D is unresolved. The germline V gene has CDR1 SNHLY and CDR2 FYNNEI. The V and J ends lost 1 base and 0 bases respectively, with 15 bases between them. There are 17 residues in the CDR3.

This clone was counted ten times or more. In the same sample, other DNA sequences code for this CDR3. J is TRBJ2-7 and V is TRBV5-4; D gene ambiguous. CDR1 is SGHNT, CDR2 YYREEE, per germline (reference sequence). The CDR3 is 11 residues long. V gave up 3 bases and J gave up 5 bases, with 6 bases separating them. The CDR3, as DNA: TGTGCCAGCAGCTCCGTAGACGAGCAGTACTTC. Encoded protein: CASSSVDEQYF.

This chain's CDR3 is CASSLKLLGGEQYF. CDR3 bases: TGTGCCAGCAGCTTAAAACTACTGGGAGGAGAGCAGTACTTC. The chain is built from TRBV13 and TRBJ2-7, with D perhaps TRBD2 (6 bases). The CDR3 contains 14 residues. From germline, CDR1 is PRHDT and CDR2 FYEKMQ (reference sequence). Deletions cut 2 bases from V and 7 bases from J, with 15 bases between.

The rearrangement links TRBV7-3 to TRBJ2-7; D may be TRBD1 (5 bases). CDR1 SGHTA and CDR2 FQGTGA come from the germline V gene. The CDR3 is made up of 14 amino acids. Trimming pared 2 bases from V and 2 bases from J, leaving 10 bases between. The CDR3, as DNA: TGTGCCAGCAGCTTACAGGGTATCCCCTACGAGCAGTACTTC. It encodes CASSLQGIPYEQYF.